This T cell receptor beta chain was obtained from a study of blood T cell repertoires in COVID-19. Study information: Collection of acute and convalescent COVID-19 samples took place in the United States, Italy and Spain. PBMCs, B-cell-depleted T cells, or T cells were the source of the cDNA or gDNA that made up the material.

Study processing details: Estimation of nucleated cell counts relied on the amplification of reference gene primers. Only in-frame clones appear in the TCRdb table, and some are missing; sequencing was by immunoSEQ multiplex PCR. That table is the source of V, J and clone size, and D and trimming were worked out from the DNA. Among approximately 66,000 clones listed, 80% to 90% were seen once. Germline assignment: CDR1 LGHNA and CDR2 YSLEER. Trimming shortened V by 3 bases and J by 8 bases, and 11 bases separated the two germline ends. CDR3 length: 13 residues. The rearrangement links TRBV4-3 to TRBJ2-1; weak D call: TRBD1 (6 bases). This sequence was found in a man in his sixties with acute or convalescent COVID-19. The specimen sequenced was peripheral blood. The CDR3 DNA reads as TGCGCCAGCAGCCATACCCAGGGGCATGAGCAGTTCTTC. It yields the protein CASSHTQGHEQFF.